This entry lists 20 T cell receptor beta chains sequenced from one sample in a study of blood T cell repertoires in COVID-19. Data came from immunoSEQ multiplex PCR; TCRdb stores just in-frame clones and leaves some out. Here the sample spans 120,000 to 150,000 clones, 80% to 90% being singletons. The sample consisted of peripheral blood. These receptor sequences come from a human donor in a cohort sampled during active COVID-19.

V gene TRBV9 combines with J gene TRBJ1-1, with D unclear. There are 14 residues in the CDR3. CDR1 SGDLS and CDR2 YYNGEE come from the germline V gene. The V gene lost 4 bases and the J gene lost 2 bases, with 12 bases spanning the gap. The CDR3 DNA reads as TGTGCCAGCAGCAGGATCGGGGAAAACACTGAAGCTTTCTTT. Protein: CASSRIGENTEAFF.

Only one count was recorded for this clone. This chain uses TRBV5-6 with TRBJ1-1; a weak D match, TRBD1 (6 bases). Trimming took off 4 bases at V and 1 base at J, with 8 bases between the two ends. Per germline, CDR1 SGHDT and CDR2 YYEEEE. This CDR3 is 13 amino acids long. The CDR3 DNA sequence: TGTGCCAGCAGCCGGGGACAGAACACTGAAGCTTTCTTT. It is translated as CASSRGQNTEAFF.

The rearrangement joins TRBV3-1 (or the pseudogene TRBV3-2) to TRBJ1-1; tentatively, D is TRBD1 (5 bases). The length of the CDR3 is 16 residues. V dropped 0 bases and J dropped 0 bases, with 11 bases sitting between them. The germline gives CDR1 LGHDT, CDR2 YNNKEL (reference sequence). The CDR3 protein is CASSQEGALMNTEAFF. The CDR3 DNA reads as TGTGCCAGCAGCCAAGAAGGGGCATTGATGAACACTGAAGCTTTCTTT.

This clone showed up many times. V usage is TRBV11-3 and J usage is TRBJ2-7; 14 bases align to TRBD2. The CDR3 covers 18 residues. The germline gives CDR1 SGHNT, CDR2 YENEEA. V gave up 4 bases and J gave up 2 bases; unmatched junction bases: 10. CDR3 loop: CASSSRSPTSGGAYEQYF. In nucleotides, the CDR3 is TGTGCCAGCAGCTCGCGAAGTCCGACTAGCGGGGGGGCCTACGAGCAGTACTTC. Drawing the rest from reference TRBV11-3 and TRBJ2-7, the complete variable domain is EAGVVQSPRYKIIEKKQPVAFWCNPISGHNTLYWYLQNLGQGPELLIRYENEEAVDDSQLPKDRFSAERLKGVDSTLKIQPAELGDSAVYLCASSSRSPTSGGAYEQYFGPGTRLTVT.

The chain uses TRBV5-1 and TRBJ1-5; maybe TRBD1 (5 bases). Trimming cost V 4 bases and J 3 bases, with 11 bases left between them. The CDR3 extends over 14 amino acids. Germline CDR1 is SGHRS and CDR2 is YFSETQ. CDR3 loop: CASSPSGANQPQHF. The CDR3 nucleotides read TGCGCCAGCAGCCCCAGCGGGGCCAATCAGCCCCAGCATTTT.

In its sample, this clone was seen a few times. The DNA of the CDR3 is TGTGCCAGCAGTCCCGGGACAGCGAGGTACGAGCAGTACTTC. This sequence encodes CASSPGTARYEQYF. V is TRBV6-2 or TRBV6-3 and J is TRBJ2-7; 7 nucleotides agree with TRBD1. This CDR3 has 14 residues. Trimming removed 5 bases from V and 4 bases from J; junction bases left unmatched: 8. Germline loops: CDR1 MNHEY, CDR2 SVGEGT.

The chain couples TRBV4-3 to TRBJ2-4; TRBD2 is a possible D gene (7 bases). Trimming took off 0 bases at V and 6 bases at J, with 15 bases between the two ends. The CDR3 covers 16 residues. Germline values: CDR1 LGHNA, CDR2 YSLEER. The CDR3: CASSQEYQGRGNIQYF. The DNA of the CDR3 is TGCGCCAGCAGCCAAGAATACCAGGGGAGGGGAAACATTCAGTACTTC.

CDR3 nucleotide sequence: TGTGCCAGCAGCCAGGGGGCCAGGCAGCCCCAGCATTTT. This codes for CASSQGARQPQHF. The chain uses TRBV14 and TRBJ1-5; D might be TRBD1 (6 bases). The CDR3 loop spans 13 amino acids. Germline V gene lookup returns CDR1 SGHDN and CDR2 FVKESK. V dropped 3 bases and J dropped 7 bases, with 10 bases sitting between them.

DNA for the CDR3: TGTGCCAGCAGTGAACCGGGACAGGGGGTCTACGAGCAGTACTTC. It translates to CASSEPGQGVYEQYF. J is TRBJ2-7 and V is TRBV6-1; 11 nucleotides line up with TRBD1. CDR3 length equals 15 residues. Trimming cost V 2 bases and J 3 bases; bases outside gene matches: 3. Germline V lookup: CDR1 MNHNS, CDR2 SASEGT.

At least ten counts were recorded for this clone. CDR3 region: CAIRSGEKETQYF. CDR3 in DNA: TGTGCCATCAGAAGCGGGGAAAAAGAGACCCAGTACTTC. The J gene is TRBJ2-5, the V gene TRBV10-3, with TRBD2 matching over 7 bases. The germline V gene has CDR1 ENHRY and CDR2 SYGVKD. J was trimmed by 3 bases and V by 6 bases; bases with no gene match: 4. The CDR3 contains 13 residues.

The V gene is TRBV6-1, the J gene TRBJ1-6; D uncertain. Germline CDR1 reads MNHNS; CDR2 reads SASEGT. Trimming left V 2 bases short and J 5 bases short, with 10 bases between. This CDR3 contains 15 residues. The CDR3 reads CASSERALNNSPLHF. In nucleotides, the CDR3 is TGTGCCAGCAGTGAAAGAGCCCTTAATAATTCACCCCTCCACTTT.

The chain combines TRBV7-2 with TRBJ2-2, with D possibly matching TRBD1 (5 bases). This CDR3 has 14 amino acids. The germline V gene encodes CDR1 SGHTA and CDR2 FQGNSA. The V gene lost 2 bases and the J gene lost 2 bases, with 6 bases spanning the gap. The CDR3 is CASSLQGNTGELFF. Written as DNA, the CDR3 is TGTGCCAGCAGCTTACAGGGAAACACCGGGGAGCTGTTTTTT.

A single count supports this clone. V and J are TRBV7-2 and TRBJ1-6; possibly TRBD1 for D (6 bases). Germline V gene lookup returns CDR1 SGHTA and CDR2 FQGNSA. Trimming took off 5 bases at V and 5 bases at J, with 19 bases between the two ends. The CDR3 runs to 17 residues. CDR3 loop: CASSPTPYRANNSPLHF. CDR3 DNA: TGTGCCAGCAGCCCGACGCCTTACAGGGCCAATAATTCACCCCTCCACTTT.

V usage is TRBV15 and J usage is TRBJ1-2; D is uncertain. Germline V gene lookup returns CDR1 LNHNV and CDR2 YYDKDF (reference sequence). This CDR3 region has 12 residues. Trimming shortened V by 3 bases and J by 7 bases, and 9 bases separated the two germline ends. CDR3 residues: CATSSPRGGYTF. The DNA of the CDR3 is TGTGCCACCAGCAGCCCCCGGGGTGGCTACACCTTC.

The chain links TRBV9 to TRBJ2-3, with 10 bases lining up with TRBD2. The CDR3 has 16 residues. V lost 4 bases and J lost 3; bases outside the gene matches: 8. Germline CDR1 SGDLS, CDR2 YYNGEE. The CDR3 region has the DNA TGTGCCAGCAGCCCTCAAGCGGGGGGGCTGACAGATACGCAGTATTTT. This translates into CASSPQAGGLTDTQYF.

The chain combines TRBV29-1 with TRBJ1-2, with TRBD1 identical over 9 bases. Trimming cost V 8 bases and J 6 bases; bases outside gene matches: 7. The CDR3 is made up of 12 amino acids. Germline V lookup: CDR1 SQVTM, CDR2 ANQGSEA. CDR3 DNA: TGCAGCTCTCTACAGGGGGCGGATGGCTACACCTTC. Protein sequence: CSSLQGADGYTF. Variable domain in full (rest from reference TRBV29-1 and TRBJ1-2): SAVISQKPSRDICQRGTSLTIQCQVDSQVTMMFWYRQQPGQSLTLIATANQGSEATYESGFVIDKFPISRPNLTFSTLTVSNMSPEDSSIYLCSSLQGADGYTFGSGTRLTVV.

The V gene is TRBV19, the J gene TRBJ1-2, with 8 bases lining up with TRBD1. The V and J ends lost 11 bases and 8 bases, in that order; junction bases with no gene match: 10. This CDR3 comprises 12 residues. CDR1 and CDR2 (germline): LNHDA, SQIVND (reference sequence). Written as DNA, the CDR3 is TGTGCCCTACAGGACAGGGATGGGGGCTACACCTTC. Its protein is CALQDRDGGYTF.

The chain is built from TRBV5-1 and TRBJ2-5; 7 bases fit TRBD1. This CDR3 comprises 15 residues. The trim removed 3 bases at V and 1 base at J, leaving 6 bases unmatched. The germline V gene has CDR1 SGHRS and CDR2 YFSETQ. The CDR3 DNA sequence: TGCGCCAGCAGCTCGCAGGGGGACCCCCAAGAGACCCAGTACTTC. It yields the protein CASSSQGDPQETQYF. The whole variable domain, remainder taken from reference TRBV5-1 and TRBJ2-5, is KAGVTQTPRYLIKTRGQQVTLSCSPISGHRSVSWYQQTPGQGLQFLFEYFSETQRNKGNFPGRFSGRQFSNSRSEMNVSTLELGDSALYLCASSSQGDPQETQYFGPGTRLLVL.

This chain connects TRBV18 to TRBJ1-6; possible D gene TRBD1, 6 bases. V lost 2 bases and J 9 bases, leaving 17 bases between the germline ends. Germline lookup yields CDR1 KGHSH and CDR2 LQKENI. The CDR3 contains 16 residues. This CDR3 reads CASSPDVNRVSSPLHF. The CDR3 coding sequence is TGTGCCAGCTCACCAGATGTAAACAGGGTTAGTTCACCCCTCCACTTT.

This chain joins TRBV3-1 (or the pseudogene TRBV3-2) and TRBJ1-1, with D possibly being TRBD1 (6 bases). This CDR3 contains 16 residues. V shed 4 bases and J shed 0 bases, with 15 bases lying between them. The germline V gene encodes CDR1 LGHDT and CDR2 YNNKEL (reference sequence). CDR3: CASSPNSGVVNTEAFF. CDR3 sequence (DNA): TGTGCCAGCAGCCCAAACTCAGGGGTAGTGAACACTGAAGCTTTCTTT.